These T cell receptor beta chains were read from a single sample in a study of blood T cells in healthy people across ages. In TCRdb, the 5' RACE reads were re-called with MiXCR into one record per CDR3 protein. This sample has some 760,000 distinct CDR3 sequences, with 20% to 25% found just once. This sample was also put to use in a study of T cells of mothers and their children.

Sequenced: blood. The origin of the receptors is a boy aged 5 to 17 in good health. Each CDR3 is given with its conserved first and last residue. The order of the fields is J gene, clone size, CDR3 length, D gene, V gene, CDR3 protein, CDR3 DNA. A D gene is named only where the DNA matches it firmly. Clone size is given for some rows only: seen once, a few or many times, or a class if the clone is expanded.

>TRBJ2-1|NA|11|NA|TRBV25-1
CASTKQDEQFF
TGTGCCAGCACCAAACAGGATGAGCAGTTCTTC
>TRBJ2-7|NA|13|TRBD1|TRBV20-1
CSAQQGWAYEQYF
TGCAGTGCACAACAGGGGTGGGCCTACGAGCAGTACTTC
>TRBJ2-1|NA|15|NA|TRBV24-1
CAASVPNREVDEQFF
TGTGCCGCCAGTGTCCCCAACAGGGAGGTCGATGAGCAGTTCTTC
>TRBJ2-5|few|16|TRBD1|TRBV24-1
CATSDPPGQGAETQYF
TGTGCCACCAGTGACCCACCGGGACAGGGGGCTGAGACCCAGTACTTC
>TRBJ2-5|many|14|TRBD1|TRBV7-7
CASSPVGTGETQYF
TGTGCTAGCAGCCCAGTTGGGACAGGGGAGACCCAGTACTTC
>TRBJ2-1|NA|15|NA|TRBV13
CAFRGAGVVYNEQFF
TGTGCCTTCAGGGGAGCAGGAGTTGTTTACAATGAGCAGTTCTTC
>TRBJ2-3|NA|18|TRBD2|TRBV9
CASSVVPSGSLSTDTQYF
TGTGCCAGCAGCGTAGTGCCTAGCGGGTCCCTTAGCACAGATACGCAGTATTTT
>TRBJ2-7|few|15|NA|TRBV20-1
CSAREGLRDSYEQYF
TGCAGTGCTAGAGAGGGACTCCGAGACTCCTACGAGCAGTACTTC
>TRBJ2-7|few|13|NA|TRBV7-9
CASSPPESYEQYF
TGTGCCAGCAGCCCTCCGGAGTCCTACGAGCAGTACTTC
>TRBJ2-7|few|15|NA|TRBV6-6
CASSYNGQFTYEQYF
TGTGCCAGCAGTTACAACGGACAGTTTACCTACGAGCAGTACTTC
>TRBJ2-7|NA|16|NA|TRBV7-2
CASSLRAGRNSYEQYF
TGTGCCAGCAGCTTAAGGGCAGGGAGAAATAGCTACGAGCAGTACTTC
>TRBJ2-5|few|15|TRBD2|TRBV20-1
CSATTSGLSQETQYF
TGCAGTGCTACAACTAGCGGGCTATCCCAAGAGACCCAGTACTTC
>TRBJ2-3|few|18|TRBD2|TRBV5-1
CASRGTSGRQFVTDTQYF
TGCGCCAGCAGGGGGACTAGCGGGAGGCAGTTCGTCACAGATACGCAGTATTTT
>TRBJ2-2|NA|14|NA|TRBV5-8
CASSLPGVAGELFF
TGTGCCAGCAGCTTGCCGGGGGTGGCCGGGGAGCTGTTTTTT
>TRBJ2-7|few|17|NA|TRBV4-1
CASSPGSIGGGKYEQYF
TGCGCCAGCAGCCCAGGTTCGATCGGCGGTGGGAAATACGAGCAGTACTTC
>TRBJ1-2|NA|16|TRBD1|TRBV19
CASSIVWDSGTYGYTF
TGTGCCAGTAGTATTGTTTGGGACAGTGGCACCTATGGCTACACCTTC
>TRBJ2-3|NA|14|TRBD2|TRBV7-2
CASSLRSSGIGQYF
TGTGCCAGCAGCTTACGATCTAGCGGGATAGGGCAGTATTTT
>TRBJ2-7|NA|20|TRBD1|TRBV4-2
CTSSPKGTAHPALHTYEQYF
TGTACCAGCAGCCCTAAGGGGACAGCTCATCCAGCCCTTCATACCTACGAGCAGTACTTC